A single sample gave rise to the 3 T cell receptor beta chains below, sequenced in a study of T cell responses to AZD1222 COVID-19 vaccine. Generated by immunoSEQ multiplex PCR, the TCRdb table keeps only in-frame clones and is missing some. This sample has some 150,000 clones, with approximately 89% found just once. Material: peripheral blood, obtained 28 days after the second AZD1222 dose. The source is an adult who received the AZD1222 COVID-19 vaccine.

The CDR3 region has the DNA TGTGCCAGCAGTTTAGCAGGCACCGGGGAGCTGTTTTTT. It specifies CASSLAGTGELFF. V is TRBV12-3 or TRBV12-4 and J is TRBJ2-2, with D unresolved. This CDR3 spans 13 amino acids. V was shortened by 0 bases and J by 4 bases, with 3 bases between the two germline ends.

V is TRBV5-4 and J is TRBJ1-2, with D hard to call. CDR1 SGHNT and CDR2 YYREEE come from the germline V gene (reference sequence). This CDR3 region has 13 residues. Trimming shortened V by 4 bases and J by 8 bases, and 15 bases separated the two germline ends. CDR3 sequence reads: CASSVYGGNGYTF. CDR3 sequence (DNA): TGTGCCAGCAGCGTTTACGGTGGCAACGGCTACACCTTC.

This clone was observed a single time. J is TRBJ1-1 and V is TRBV28; TRBD1 agrees at 10 bases. V gave up 8 bases and J gave up 5 bases; unmatched junction bases: 5. The CDR3 sequence is 13 residues long. The V gene's germline CDR1 is MDHEN and CDR2 SYDVKM. The CDR3 is CASRGQGETEAFF. The CDR3 bases are TGTGCCAGCCGTGGACAGGGGGAAACTGAAGCTTTCTTT.